This TCR beta chain is drawn from a study of cytomegalovirus exposure and HLA in healthy donors. Whole-study findings and limits: Only CMV serostatus was available as immune exposure information. Whilst most TCR sequences proved rare, a subset of public TCRs occurred across many donors.

Vbeta (60) and Jbeta (13) primers were used in the PCR. Sequencing used immunoSEQ multiplex PCR; TCRdb keeps in-frame clones, though not all of them. The table lists some 120,000 clones, roughly three fifths of them singletons. Trimming removed 0 bases from V and 4 bases from J, with 9 bases in between. CDR3 length equals 14 residues. Per the germline V gene, CDR1 is LGHNA and CDR2 is YSLEER. For this clone: What it binds is unknown.

The TCR originated in a woman between 35 and 50 years old in good health and CMV-seropositive. The chain joins TRBV4-3 to TRBJ1-2, with D perhaps matching TRBD1 (6 bases). The sequencing input was PBMCs. CDR3 in amino acids: CASSQDRDTYGYTF. CDR3 in DNA: TGCGCCAGCAGCCAAGATCGGGACACCTATGGCTACACCTTC.